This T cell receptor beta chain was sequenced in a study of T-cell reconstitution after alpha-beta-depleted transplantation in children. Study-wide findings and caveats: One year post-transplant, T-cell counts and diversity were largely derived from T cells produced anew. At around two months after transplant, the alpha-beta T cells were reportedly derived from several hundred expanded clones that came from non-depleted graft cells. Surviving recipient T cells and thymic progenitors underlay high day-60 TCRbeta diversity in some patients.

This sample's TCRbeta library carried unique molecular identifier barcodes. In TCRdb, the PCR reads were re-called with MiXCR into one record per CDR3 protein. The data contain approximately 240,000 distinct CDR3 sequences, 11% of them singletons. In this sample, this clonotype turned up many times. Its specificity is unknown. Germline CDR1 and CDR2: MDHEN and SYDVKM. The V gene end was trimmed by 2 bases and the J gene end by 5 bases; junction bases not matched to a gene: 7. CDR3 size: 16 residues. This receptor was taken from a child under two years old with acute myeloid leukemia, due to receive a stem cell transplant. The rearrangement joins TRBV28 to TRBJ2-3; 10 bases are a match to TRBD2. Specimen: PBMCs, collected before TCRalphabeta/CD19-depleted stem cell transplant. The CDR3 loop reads CASSLHLAGVVDTQYF. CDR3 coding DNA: TGTGCCAGCAGTTTACACCTAGCGGGAGTGGTAGATACGCAGTATTTT. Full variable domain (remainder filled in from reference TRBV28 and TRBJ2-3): DVKVTQSSRYLVKRTGEKVFLECVQDMDHENMFWYRQDPGLGLRLIYFSYDVKMKEKGDIPEGYSVSREKKERFSLILESASTNQTSMYLCASSLHLAGVVDTQYFGPGTRLTVL.